A few counts support the clone carrying this TCR beta chain. Its specificity is unknown. A second PCR, run for roughly 6 to 11 cycles, used a sample-barcoded 5' primer plus a J-beta primer mix. Each cDNA was tagged by a template-switch adaptor containing 12 random nucleotides. TCRdb reanalysed the 5' RACE reads using MiXCR and keeps one entry per CDR3 protein. The sample holds 1.5 million to 1.9 million distinct CDR3 sequences, approximately 43% seen once. This entry is derived from a study of blood T cells in healthy people across ages. Study-level findings and limits: With age, beta diversity per million T cells declined roughly linearly, significantly by 40.

The CDR3 runs 13 residues. Deletions cut 2 bases from V and 6 bases from J, with 10 bases between. CDR1 is LGHNA and CDR2 is YSLEER in the germline V gene. The receptor was derived from a woman in her late teens or twenties in good health. The chain is built from TRBV4-3 and TRBJ1-1, with D unclear. The sequenced material came from blood. The CDR3: CASSQIGGSEAFF. CDR3 DNA: TGCGCCAGCAGCCAAATCGGCGGATCTGAAGCTTTCTTT.